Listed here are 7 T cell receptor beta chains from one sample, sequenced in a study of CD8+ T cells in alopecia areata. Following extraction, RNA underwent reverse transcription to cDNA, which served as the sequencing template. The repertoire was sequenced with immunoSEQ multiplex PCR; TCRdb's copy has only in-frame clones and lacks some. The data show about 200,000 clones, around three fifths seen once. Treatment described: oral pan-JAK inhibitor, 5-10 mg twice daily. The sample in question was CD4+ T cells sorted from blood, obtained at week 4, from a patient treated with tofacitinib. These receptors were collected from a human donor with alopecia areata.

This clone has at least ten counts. In DNA form, the CDR3 reads TGTGCCAGCAGTTACAGGGGAAGCAATCAGCCCCAGCATTTT. Protein product: CASSYRGSNQPQHF. The rearrangement joins TRBV6-6 to TRBJ1-5; TRBD1 is a possible D gene (5 bases). The germline V and J ends were trimmed by 2 bases and 1 base, with 6 bases remaining between them. The CDR3 spans 14 residues. Germline V gene sequence: CDR1 MNHNY, CDR2 SVGAGI (reference sequence).

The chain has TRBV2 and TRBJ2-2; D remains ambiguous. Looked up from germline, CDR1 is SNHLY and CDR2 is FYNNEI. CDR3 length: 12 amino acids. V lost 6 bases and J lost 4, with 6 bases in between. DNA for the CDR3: TGTGCCAGCAGCTATCCCACCGGGGAGCTGTTTTTT. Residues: CASSYPTGELFF.

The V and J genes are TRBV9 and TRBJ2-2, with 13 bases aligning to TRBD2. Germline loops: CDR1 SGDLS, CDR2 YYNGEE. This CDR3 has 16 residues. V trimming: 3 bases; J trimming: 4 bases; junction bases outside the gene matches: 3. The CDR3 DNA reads TGTGCCAGCAGCGCGGGACTAGCGGGGATCACCGGGGAGCTGTTTTTT. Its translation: CASSAGLAGITGELFF. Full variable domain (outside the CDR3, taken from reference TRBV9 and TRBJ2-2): DSGVTQTPKHLITATGQRVTLRCSPRSGDLSVYWYQQSLDQGLQFLIQYYNGEERAKGNILERFSAQQFPDLHSELNLSSLELGDSALYFCASSAGLAGITGELFFGEGSRLTVL.

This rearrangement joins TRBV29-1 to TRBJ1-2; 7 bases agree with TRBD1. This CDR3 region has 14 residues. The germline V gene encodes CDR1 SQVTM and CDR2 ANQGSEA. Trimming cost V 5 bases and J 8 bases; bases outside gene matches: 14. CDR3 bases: TGCAGCGTTTTGGTTGCAGGGGGTGGTAAAGGCTACACCTTC. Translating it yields CSVLVAGGGKGYTF. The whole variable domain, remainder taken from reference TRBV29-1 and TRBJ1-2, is SAVISQKPSRDICQRGTSLTIQCQVDSQVTMMFWYRQQPGQSLTLIATANQGSEATYESGFVIDKFPISRPNLTFSTLTVSNMSPEDSSIYLCSVLVAGGGKGYTFGSGTRLTVV.

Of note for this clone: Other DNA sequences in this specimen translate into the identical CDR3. CDR3 in DNA: TGCAGCGTTGGTGGGACGGTTACCTACGAGCAGTACTTC. Its protein is CSVGGTVTYEQYF. The genes are TRBV29-1 and TRBJ2-7; D possibly uses TRBD1 or TRBD2 (5 bases each). The germline V and J ends were trimmed by 4 bases and 2 bases, with 12 bases remaining between them. Germline assignment: CDR1 SQVTM and CDR2 ANQGSEA. CDR3 length: 13 amino acids.

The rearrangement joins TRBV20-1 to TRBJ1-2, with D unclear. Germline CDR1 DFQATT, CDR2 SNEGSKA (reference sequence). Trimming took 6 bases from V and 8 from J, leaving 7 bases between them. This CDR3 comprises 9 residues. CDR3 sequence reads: CSAQSGYTF. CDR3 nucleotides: TGCAGTGCCCAGAGCGGCTACACCTTC.

This CDR3 reads CASSVSGISEANEQYF. The CDR3 DNA follows: TGTGCCAGCAGTGTTTCAGGGATTAGCGAGGCGAACGAGCAGTACTTC. The rearrangement links TRBV2 to TRBJ2-7, with D possibly called TRBD1 or TRBD2 (5 bases each). The CDR3 sequence is 16 residues long. Germline loops: CDR1 SNHLY, CDR2 FYNNEI. Between the trimmed V and J ends, which lost 4 bases and 5 bases, there was a span of 21 bases.